These 2 T cell receptor beta chains share one sample of origin, sequenced in a study of T cell responses to AZD1222 COVID-19 vaccine. Repertoires were generated with immunoSEQ multiplex PCR, while TCRdb's copy carries only in-frame clones and drops some. Found here are just over 60,000 clones, 65% to 80% of them singletons; the top ten hold over 11%. The sequencing here drew on peripheral blood, taken on day 0 of AZD1222 vaccination. The receptors here all came from an adult in good health.

V gene TRBV7-9 combines with J gene TRBJ1-6; D is perhaps TRBD1 (5 bases). This CDR3 comprises 13 residues. Trimming stripped 5 bases from V and 10 bases from J, with 12 bases between. The germline CDR1 and CDR2 sequences are SEHNR and FQNEAQ (reference sequence). CDR3 nucleotide sequence: TGTGCCAGCAGCCCTTTGGGGCTATCACCCCTCCACTTT. Amino acids: CASSPLGLSPLHF.

This clone came up once. J is TRBJ2-1 and V is TRBV19, with TRBD2 matching over 8 bases. There are 16 residues in the CDR3. CDR1 and CDR2 (germline): LNHDA, SQIVND (reference sequence). J gave up 5 bases and V 5 bases, and 11 bases lay outside the gene matches. For the CDR3, the DNA is TGTGCCAGTAGTTCCCCAGGGCGGGGGGCCAACAATGAGCAGTTCTTC. Its protein is CASSSPGRGANNEQFF. Full variable domain (rest looked up from reference TRBV19 and TRBJ2-1): DGGITQSPKYLFRKEGQNVTLSCEQNLNHDAMYWYRQDPGQGLRLIYYSQIVNDFQKGDIAEGYSVSREKKESFPLTVTSAQKNPTAFYLCASSSPGRGANNEQFFGPGTRLTVL.